This record covers a single T cell receptor beta chain. These data are taken from a study of blood T cell repertoires in COVID-19. Study in general: Donors in the United States, Italy and Spain gave samples during acute or convalescent COVID-19. The cDNA or gDNA used as material had been derived from T cells, B-cell-depleted T cells, or PBMCs.

The germline CDR1 and CDR2 sequences are SGHRS and YFSETQ. The CDR3 is 16 residues long. Trimming took 2 bases from V and 5 from J, leaving 17 bases between them. Per the study methods: Counts of nucleated cells, estimated from reference gene primer amplification, were obtained. Repertoires were generated with immunoSEQ multiplex PCR, while TCRdb's copy carries only in-frame clones and drops some. V, J and clone size derive from that table, while D and trimming were established from the DNA sequence. Of about 120,000 clones in the sample, about four fifths were seen once. The chain recombines TRBV5-1 with TRBJ2-1; D may be TRBD1 (6 bases). The sequenced material came from peripheral blood. This receptor was obtained from a man between 70 and 80 years old with acute or convalescent COVID-19. The DNA for the CDR3 is TGCGCCAGCAGCTTCCGACCGGGACATGAAAACAATGAGCAGTTCTTC. Translation: CASSFRPGHENNEQFF.